This T cell receptor (beta chain) was found in a study of blood T cell repertoires in COVID-19. The junction had 0 bases not matched to a gene; V was cut back by 3 bases and J by 2 bases. Germline CDR1 reads SGDLS; CDR2 reads YYNGEE. The CDR3 is 14 amino acids. Sequencing used immunoSEQ multiplex PCR; TCRdb keeps in-frame clones, though not all of them. The table shows 300,000 to 350,000 clones, with roughly 90% occurring only once. The sequencing sample was made of peripheral blood. The chain recombines TRBV9 with TRBJ1-3; 9 nucleotides align to TRBD1. The receptor's source is a man aged 18 to 30 with active or convalescent COVID-19. The CDR3 nucleotides read TGTGCCAGCAGCGGGACAGGGGCTGGAAACACCATATATTTT. It specifies CASSGTGAGNTIYF.